This TCR beta chain was sequenced during a study of cytomegalovirus exposure and HLA in healthy donors. This clone was detected a few times. The CDR3 length is 15 residues. The germline V gene encodes CDR1 LNHDA and CDR2 SQIVND (reference sequence). The V and J ends lost 2 bases and 8 bases, in that order; junction bases with no gene match: 8. It was with 60 Vbeta and 13 Jbeta primers that the PCR ran. Repertoires were generated with immunoSEQ multiplex PCR, while TCRdb's copy carries only in-frame clones and drops some. The repertoire consists of around 110,000 clones, with 82% occurring once and the leading ten covering about 2.5%.

The chain couples TRBV19 to TRBJ1-4; TRBD1 matches 7 bases. The sequencing sample was made of PBMCs. The sequence was collected from a man aged 25-45 years in good health and CMV-seropositive. In DNA form, the CDR3 reads TGTGCCAGTAGTATAAGACAGGGTGGTACGGAAAAACTGTTTTTT. Protein product: CASSIRQGGTEKLFF.